The next 13 T cell receptor beta chains were all read from a single sample in a study of T cell repertoires in cytomegalovirus infection. TCRdb passed the reads through MiXCR, listing each CDR3 protein once. The data contain around 120,000 distinct CDR3 sequences, roughly a quarter of them singletons. Their specific antigens are unknown. Source material: PBMCs, sequenced either directly or after in vitro stimulation (not recorded which). Receptor source: a human donor in good health (CMV status not recorded). Some clones in this sample may be carry-over from other donors' samples.

About this clonotype itself: The junction shows a germline mismatch at one end, possibly a read error. The chain combines TRBV7-6 with TRBJ2-5; no definite D call. The CDR3 runs 13 residues. Germline CDR1 reads SGHVS; CDR2 reads FNYEAQ. For the CDR3, the DNA is TGTGCCGGCAGCTTAGGTGGGGTAGAGACCCAGTACTTC. This translates into CAGSLGGVETQYF. Full variable domain (rest looked up from reference TRBV7-6 and TRBJ2-5): GAGVSQSPRYKVTKRGQDVALRCDPISGHVSLYWYRQALGQGPEFLTYFNYEAQQDKSGLPNDRFSAERPEGSISTLTIQRTEQRDSAMYRCAGSLGGVETQYFGPGTRLLVL.

The chain uses TRBV28 and TRBJ2-2, with 13 bases matching TRBD2. Germline V gene sequence: CDR1 MDHEN, CDR2 SYDVKM. The CDR3 covers 19 residues. V lost 3 bases and J lost 7; bases outside the gene matches: 14. The DNA of the CDR3 is TGTGCCAGCAGTTTGCTACTAGCGGGAGGGGGGGGAAAGAACGGGGAGCTGTTTTTT. Translated: CASSLLLAGGGGKNGELFF.

The genes are TRBV27 and TRBJ1-6; D perhaps matches TRBD1 (6 bases). CDR1 is MNHEY, CDR2 SMNVEV, per germline (reference sequence). Trimming shortened V by 7 bases and J by 3 bases, and 16 bases separated the two germline ends. CDR3 length: 16 residues. The CDR3 loop is CASKGPGHVYNSPLHF. The CDR3 nucleotides are TGTGCCAGCAAGGGACCGGGACACGTCTATAATTCACCCCTCCACTTT.

V and J are TRBV20-1 and TRBJ1-1; 7 bases line up with TRBD1. The junction had 12 bases not matched to a gene; V was cut back by 8 bases and J by 6 bases. The CDR3 consists of 13 residues. Germline V lookup: CDR1 DFQATT, CDR2 SNEGSKA (reference sequence). The CDR3, as DNA: TGCAGTACCCCGGGACAGTATGATTCTGAAGCTTTCTTT. Protein: CSTPGQYDSEAFF.

The chain combines TRBV19 with TRBJ2-2; no clear D. The germline V and J ends were trimmed by 3 bases and 6 bases, with 14 bases remaining between them. The CDR3 consists of 15 residues. Germline assignment: CDR1 LNHDA and CDR2 SQIVND (reference sequence). Here the CDR3 reads CASSIRRIGSGELFF. CDR3 sequence (DNA): TGTGCCAGTAGTATTAGGCGAATAGGATCCGGGGAGCTGTTTTTT.

This clonotype was found a few times. The missing conserved phenylalanine or tryptophan at the end of this CDR3 makes a read error likely. It is unclear where the CDR3 begins or ends on the DNA, so no DNA is shown, and the CDR3 is as TCRdb lists it. V usage is TRBV6-1 and J usage is TRBJ1-1; TRBD1 is the table's D call, not checked against the DNA. The CDR3 spans 13 residues, counting both ends. Per the germline V gene, CDR1 is MNHNS and CDR2 is SASEGT. CDR3 region: CASSEADDRVTTL.

This clonotype was recorded once. The rearrangement links TRBV2 to TRBJ1-3; no clear D gene. Trimming pared 3 bases from V and 1 base from J, leaving 7 bases between. The V gene's germline CDR1 is SNHLY and CDR2 FYNNEI. This CDR3 is built from 14 residues. The CDR3 DNA sequence: TGTGCCAGCAGTGAGTCGTCGTCTGGAAACACCATATATTTT. The encoded protein is CASSESSSGNTIYF.

The chain is built from TRBV30 and TRBJ2-1; 8 nucleotides align to TRBD2. The CDR3 is 14 residues long. In germline, CDR1 is GTSNPN, CDR2 SVGIG (reference sequence). V was pared by 0 bases and J by 3 bases, with 1 base of the junction left unmatched. The CDR3 sequence: CAWSVLAVYNEQFF. The DNA of the CDR3 is TGTGCCTGGAGTGTACTAGCGGTCTACAATGAGCAGTTCTTC.

This clonotype was detected only a few times. The chain recombines TRBV12-3 or TRBV12-4 with TRBJ2-3; D is unresolved. The germline V and J ends were trimmed by 6 bases and 4 bases, with 5 bases remaining between them. The CDR3 is made up of 11 amino acids. CDR3 loop: CASSPSDTQYF. CDR3 DNA: TGTGCCAGCAGCCCTTCAGATACGCAGTATTTT.

J is TRBJ2-1 and V is TRBV6-4, with D possibly being TRBD1 (6 bases). Germline V gene sequence: CDR1 MRHNA, CDR2 SNTAGT. V was shortened by 2 bases and J by 5 bases, with 7 bases between the two germline ends. This CDR3 has 13 residues. CDR3 loop: CASSDRDNNEQFF. CDR3 DNA sequence: TGTGCCAGCAGTGACCGGGACAACAATGAGCAGTTCTTC.

The rearrangement joins TRBV27 to TRBJ1-2, with 9 bases lining up with TRBD1. V was pared by 3 bases and J by 5 bases, with 4 bases of the junction left unmatched. Germline V gene data show CDR1 as MNHEY and CDR2 as SMNVEV (reference sequence). CDR3 length: 14 residues. CDR3 protein: CASSFVGQGYGYTF. The CDR3 region has the DNA TGTGCCAGCAGTTTCGTCGGACAGGGGTATGGCTACACCTTC.

The chain carries TRBV30 and TRBJ1-6, with D uncertain. V was trimmed by 4 bases and J by 0 bases, leaving 13 bases between them. This CDR3 has 16 residues. Germline CDR1 and CDR2: GTSNPN and SVGIG (reference sequence). The CDR3 nucleotides are TGTGCCTGGACGGAGGGCACGAGCTCCTATAATTCACCCCTCCACTTT. It encodes CAWTEGTSSYNSPLHF.

This clonotype was detected many times. As DNA, the CDR3 is TGTGCCAGCAGCCCGAGCGGGAGAGGGTATACGCAGTATTTT. Its protein product is CASSPSGRGYTQYF. This chain uses TRBV7-8 with TRBJ2-3; TRBD2 matches at 8 bases. Germline CDR1 reads SGHVS; CDR2 reads FQNEAQ. The CDR3 has 14 residues. The junction had 8 bases not matched to a gene; V was cut back by 5 bases and J by 7 bases.